What follows are 10 T cell receptor beta chains derived from one specimen sequenced in a study of early stage breast cancer tumors. Some clones are missing from TCRdb's copy, which holds only in-frame ones; the method was immunoSEQ multiplex PCR. In the table there are about 36,000 clones, over 70% of which are singletons. What was sequenced was blood. The origin of the receptors is a person in their sixties with breast cancer.

The rearrangement links TRBV5-1 to TRBJ2-1; the match to TRBD2 covers 11 bases. CDR3 length: 15 residues. Trimming took 6 bases from V and 3 from J; bases not matched to a gene: 5. Per the germline V gene, CDR1 is SGHRS and CDR2 is YFSETQ. In DNA form, the CDR3 reads TGCGCCAGCAAACTAGCGGGAGAAAGCTACAATGAGCAGTTCTTC. It encodes CASKLAGESYNEQFF.

The V and J genes are TRBV11-3 and TRBJ2-1; 9 positions agree with TRBD1. In germline, CDR1 is SGHNT, CDR2 YENEEA. CDR3 length: 14 amino acids. V gave up 6 bases and J gave up 7 bases; unmatched junction bases: 7. The CDR3 nucleotides read TGTGCCAGCAGTCGAGACAGGGGGACGAATGAGCAGTTCTTC. It codes for CASSRDRGTNEQFF.

This clone occurred a few times. J is TRBJ1-2 and V is TRBV19; 9 bases map to TRBD1. This CDR3 has 14 amino acids. From germline, CDR1 is LNHDA and CDR2 SQIVND (reference sequence). V shed 7 bases and J 6 bases; nucleotides not matched to a gene: 9. The CDR3 nucleotides read TGTGCCAGTACCAAACAGGGGGCACCTAATGGCTACACCTTC. It yields the protein CASTKQGAPNGYTF.

This sequence joins TRBV5-1 and TRBJ2-7, with 10 bases matching TRBD1. CDR1 SGHRS and CDR2 YFSETQ come from the germline V gene. The trim removed 3 bases at V and 3 bases at J, leaving 9 bases unmatched. The CDR3 runs 16 residues. CDR3 region: CASSSGTGAYRYEQYF. The CDR3 bases are TGCGCCAGCAGCTCAGGGACAGGGGCTTATCGCTACGAGCAGTACTTC.

With respect to this clone: At one of its ends the junction is not consistent with the germline gene, which may arise from a read error. The CDR3 reads CSAGGGQIPF. The CDR3 bases are TGCAGTGCTGGTGGGGGACAGATCCCCTTC. The chain has TRBV20-1 and TRBJ1-2; 7 bases are shared with TRBD1. CDR1 is DFQATT and CDR2 is SNEGSKA in the germline V gene (reference sequence). The CDR3 length is 10 residues.

The V gene is TRBV5-1, the J gene TRBJ1-6; no definite D call. This CDR3 region has 16 residues. V lost 0 bases to trimming and J lost 2 bases, with 9 bases between them. The germline gives CDR1 SGHRS, CDR2 YFSETQ. The CDR3 bases are TGCGCCAGCAGCTTGGTGGGAGTAACCTATAATTCACCCCTCCACTTT. Translation gives CASSLVGVTYNSPLHF. Using reference TRBV5-1 and TRBJ1-6 for the parts outside the CDR3, the full variable domain is KAGVTQTPRYLIKTRGQQVTLSCSPISGHRSVSWYQQTPGQGLQFLFEYFSETQRNKGNFPGRFSGRQFSNSRSEMNVSTLELGDSALYLCASSLVGVTYNSPLHFGNGTRLTVT.

The genes are TRBV4-1 and TRBJ2-2; D might be TRBD1 or TRBD2, each matching 6 bases. The CDR3 is made up of 18 amino acids. Germline loops: CDR1 MGHRA, CDR2 YSYEKL. With 0 bases removed from V and 4 bases from J, the gap between germline ends came to 18 bases. The CDR3 is CASSQEPGASVSTGELFF. CDR3 sequence (DNA): TGCGCCAGCAGCCAAGAACCGGGGGCTAGCGTAAGCACCGGGGAGCTGTTTTTT.

CDR3 DNA: TGCGCCAGCACTAGAATCCCGGGACAGGGGGCCTACGAGCAGTACTTC. It is translated as CASTRIPGQGAYEQYF. This chain uses TRBV5-1 with TRBJ2-7; 11 positions match TRBD1. This CDR3 has 16 residues. Trimming removed 6 bases from V and 2 bases from J; junction bases left unmatched: 10. Germline-derived CDR1 and CDR2 are SGHRS and YFSETQ.

This clone has a handful of counts. This chain connects TRBV18 to TRBJ1-5; TRBD1 agrees at 9 bases. J lost 4 bases, V lost 6 bases, and 7 bases had no gene match. The CDR3 loop spans 15 amino acids. Germline lookup yields CDR1 KGHSH and CDR2 LQKENI. The CDR3, as DNA: TGTGCCAGCTCGAGTTTCGACAGGGGGAATCAGCCCCAGCATTTT. Translated, it gives CASSSFDRGNQPQHF.

This chain joins TRBV27 and TRBJ1-1; perhaps TRBD1 as D (5 bases). Germline V gives CDR1 MNHEY, CDR2 SMNVEV (reference sequence). The CDR3 consists of 11 residues. V dropped 9 bases and J dropped 4 bases, with 9 bases sitting between them. The CDR3 reads CARRQFTEAFF. CDR3 bases: TGTGCCAGACGACAGTTCACTGAAGCTTTCTTT.